Sequencing of this T cell receptor beta chain was carried out in a study of early T cells in non-severe SARS-CoV-2 infection. Study details: Investigators sequenced bulk RNA drawn from unsorted whole blood, and chains remained unpaired.

The CDR3 totals 11 residues. Germline V CDR1 and CDR2: DFQATT, SNEGSKA (reference sequence). General study results and limits: Anti-spike CD8 responses were favored by VDJdb matching, which missed private and CD4 specificities.

Regarding this clonotype: As yet, its antigen is unknown. Relative to the germline gene, one junction end is altered; a read error may explain this.

Unique molecular identifiers tagged individual cDNA molecules. TCRdb reprocessed the 5' RACE reads with MiXCR, giving one entry per CDR3 protein. The sample consists of tens of thousands of distinct CDR3 sequences, approximately 12% of them appearing once. V usage is TRBV20-1 and J usage is TRBJ2-7; either TRBD1 or TRBD2 may supply D (5 bases each). The receptor was derived from an adult who was a healthcare worker with PCR-confirmed SARS-CoV-2 infection or an uninfected control (not recorded which). The sequencing input was whole blood. The CDR3 here is CSALGWDRMGF. The CDR3 DNA follows: TGCAGTGCTCTGGGCTGGGACCGCATGGGATTC.